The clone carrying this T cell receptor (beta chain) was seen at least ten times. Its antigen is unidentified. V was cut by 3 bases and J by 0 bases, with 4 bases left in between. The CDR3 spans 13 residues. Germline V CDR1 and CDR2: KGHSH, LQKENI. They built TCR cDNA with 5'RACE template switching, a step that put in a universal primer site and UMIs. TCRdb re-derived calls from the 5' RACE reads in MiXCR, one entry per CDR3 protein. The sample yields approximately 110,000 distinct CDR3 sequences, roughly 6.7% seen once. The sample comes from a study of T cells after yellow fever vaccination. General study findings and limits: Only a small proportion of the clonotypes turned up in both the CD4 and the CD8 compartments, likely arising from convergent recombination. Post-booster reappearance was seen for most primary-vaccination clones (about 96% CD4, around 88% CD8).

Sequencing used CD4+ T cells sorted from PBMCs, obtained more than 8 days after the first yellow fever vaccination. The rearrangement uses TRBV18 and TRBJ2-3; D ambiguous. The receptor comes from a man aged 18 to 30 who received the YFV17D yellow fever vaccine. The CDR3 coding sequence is TGTGCCAGCTCACCGGTCAGCACAGATACGCAGTATTTT. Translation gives CASSPVSTDTQYF.